Sequencing of this T cell receptor beta chain was carried out in a study of glioma-infiltrating T cells after dendritic cell vaccination (dated by TCRdb to about 2016). At the level of the whole study: The cohort comprised around 15 glioblastoma patients from Phase I and II dendritic cell vaccination trials, 9 newly diagnosed and 6 with recurrent disease. Autologous tumor lysate-pulsed dendritic cell vaccination was administered to the patients between the early 2000s and the early 2010s. To make the vaccine, monocyte-derived dendritic cells were cultured for six to eight days with IL-4 and GM-CSF and then pulsed overnight with autologous tumor lysate. Each patient got three intradermal injections of the dendritic cell vaccine, spaced at biweekly intervals, in the arm below the axilla. In glioblastoma patients vaccinated with dendritic cells, deep sequencing of TCR beta CDR3 regions served to measure the amount of tumor-infiltrating lymphocytes and to compare repertoires between tumor and blood. Survival after dendritic cell vaccination was correlated with TCR sequencing metrics, such as TIL content and the overlap between tumor and blood repertoires.

Broad study findings and their caveats: No direct relationship between TCR clonality and survival was found, suggesting that a diverse polyclonal response may matter. The three-group TCR overlap response model was described as speculative and requiring prospective validation. Higher estimated pretreatment TIL content predicted longer time to progression and overall survival after dendritic cell vaccination. The cohort was small and heterogeneous, few patients had complete blood and tumor sets, and even fewer had initial-recurrent tumor pairs.

The sample's time point label, in plain terms: after dendritic cell vaccination, including at tumor progression/relapse. Patients were selected for having adequate residual fresh-frozen tumor tissue and more than two years of available survival data. Molecular status otherwise varied across the glioblastoma patients, but none of them carried an isocitrate dehydrogenase mutation. PBMC collection took place before vaccination, two weeks after the third vaccination, and at tumor progression if progression occurred. The Qiagen DNeasy Blood extraction Kit was used for extraction of genomic DNA. On this clone: The antigen it recognizes is unknown. Qualities for individual bases were not recorded, and no much larger clone is one base off.

Using the immunoSEQ assay, TCRB CDR3 regions were amplified from roughly 1.8 micrograms of genomic DNA, or from all available DNA when less than that was on hand. The multiplex PCR relied on 60 forward primers for TCR V beta segments and 13 reverse primers for J beta segments. To estimate the number of reads per starting template, synthetic control templates were added to each sample at limiting dilution. The Illumina HiSeq System generated sequencing reads of 87 bp. The study's own analysis went as follows. PCR and sequencing errors were removed by a nearest neighbor algorithm that merged closely related sequences. TCR overlap was defined as the percentage of unique tumor TCR beta sequences that were also present in the same patient's peripheral blood. Entries here come from immuneACCESS through TCRdb and include only in-frame sequences with V and J called. Some clones fail to appear in such tables; in the studies checked, an unresolved V gene covers under half of the shortfall, and the cause of the remainder is unknown. V and J calls and clone size are as listed in that table; D and trimming were resolved from the DNA. The sample yields 80,000 to 95,000 clones; about 85% were counted once. The ten largest clonotypes hold more than 8% of the sample.

The sequence was collected from a human donor with glioblastoma. The source material was blood, sampled after dendritic cell vaccination.

At the DNA level, the sequence is TGTGCCAGTAAGCAGGACAACTACAATGAGCAGTTCTTC. The resulting protein is CASKQDNYNEQFF. The chain employs TRBV19 and TRBJ2-1; TRBD1 is a weak D gene call, 5 bases matching. V is reduced by 7 bases and J by 3 bases, leaving a spacing of 10 bases between them. The germline V gene (reference sequence) provides CDR1 LNHDA and CDR2 SQIVND. The CDR3 measures 13 amino acids from cysteine to phenylalanine. Left in the record is the CDR3 DNA by itself, 39 bases read in frame from the first base.